Below are 26 T cell receptor beta chains sequenced from a single sample in a study of quantifying T cell responses using KT2 cells. For the study at large: cDNA was made from DNase-treated RNA using alpha and beta constant primers.

The cDNA 3' end received a ligated oligonucleotide with a UMI. The first PCR ran about 4 cycles with an equimolar RC1.1 and RC1.2 beta primer mix. TCRdb re-derived calls from the UMI-ligation and nested PCR reads in MiXCR, one entry per CDR3 protein. Of 42,000 or so distinct CDR3 sequences listed, approximately 17% were seen once; the top ten hold about 40%. Specimen: PBMCs spiked with cells of the T cell clone KT2. These receptors originate from a human donor.

This clonotype was seen a single time. CDR3 loop: CASSTSPRPGEQYF. The DNA of the CDR3 is TGTGCCAGCAGTACGAGCCCCCGGCCCGGAGAGCAGTACTTC. The chain joins TRBV6-2 or TRBV6-3 to TRBJ2-7; D is undetermined. V lost 5 bases and J lost 7, with 18 bases in between. Germline CDR1 is MNHEY and CDR2 is SVGEGT. CDR3 length: 14 amino acids.

This clonotype was counted once. The V and J genes are TRBV13 and TRBJ1-1; 7 nucleotides match TRBD1. Germline assignment: CDR1 PRHDT and CDR2 FYEKMQ (reference sequence). This CDR3 has 15 amino acids. The V gene end was trimmed by 5 bases and the J gene end by 8 bases; junction bases not matched to a gene: 14. The CDR3 spells CASSGRPRTGREAFF. The CDR3 bases are TGTGCCAGCAGCGGTAGGCCTCGGACAGGAAGAGAAGCTTTCTTT.

CDR3 amino acids: CSVEEGGTEAFF. The CDR3 bases are TGCAGCGTTGAGGAGGGGGGAACTGAAGCTTTCTTT. The chain uses TRBV29-1 and TRBJ1-1; possible D gene TRBD1, 6 bases. Trimming removed 3 bases at V and 5 bases at J, with 10 bases between. The CDR3 covers 12 residues. Germline loops: CDR1 SQVTM, CDR2 ANQGSEA.

The chain employs TRBV5-1 and TRBJ1-6; D is unresolved. Germline V gene lookup returns CDR1 SGHRS and CDR2 YFSETQ. The CDR3 extends over 16 amino acids. The V and J ends lost 1 base and 7 bases respectively, with 15 bases between them. The CDR3 nucleotides are TGCGCCAGCAGCTTGTCGACTGGCTCTGGAAATTCACCCCTCCACTTT. Translating gives CASSLSTGSGNSPLHF.

The chain is built from TRBV6-1 and TRBJ2-2, with a possible D match to TRBD1 (6 bases). Germline CDR1 is MNHNS and CDR2 is SASEGT. V was pared by 5 bases and J by 5 bases, with 12 bases between. There are 14 residues in the CDR3. Written as DNA, the CDR3 is TGTGCCAGCAGTAGACAGGTGGATACCGGGGAGCTGTTTTTT. The encoded protein is CASSRQVDTGELFF.

The table lists this clonotype with a few counts. The V call is TRBV7-9, the J call TRBJ2-1; 16 positions agree with TRBD2. Germline CDR1 SEHNR, CDR2 FQNEAQ (reference sequence). The CDR3 covers 17 residues. Losses at the gene ends were 5 bases for V and 6 bases for J; bases not matched to a gene: 7. CDR3 amino acids: CASSRGLAGGPGNEQFF. Written as DNA, the CDR3 is TGTGCCAGCAGCCGGGGACTAGCGGGGGGGCCGGGCAATGAGCAGTTCTTC.

This sequence joins TRBV5-5 and TRBJ2-3; D is possibly TRBD2 (6 bases). This CDR3 comprises 14 residues. Germline V gene data show CDR1 as SGHKS and CDR2 as YYEKEE (reference sequence). The ends were cut back, 3 bases at V and 1 base at J, with 9 bases in the middle. The CDR3 sequence is CASSSWGGTDTQYF. CDR3 sequence (DNA): TGTGCCAGCAGCTCCTGGGGGGGCACAGATACGCAGTATTTT. Full variable domain (remainder filled in from reference TRBV5-5 and TRBJ2-3): DAGVTQSPTHLIKTRGQQVTLRCSPISGHKSVSWYQQVLGQGPQFIFQYYEKEERGRGNFPDRFSARQFPNYSSELNVNALLLGDSALYLCASSSWGGTDTQYFGPGTRLTVL.

At least ten counts were recorded for this clonotype. The chain links TRBV6-5 to TRBJ1-2, with 8 bases aligning to TRBD1. With V trimmed by 0 bases and J by 6 bases, 9 bases remained unmatched. The germline CDR1 and CDR2 sequences are MNHEY and SVGAGI. CDR3 length equals 16 residues. In DNA form, the CDR3 reads TGTGCCAGCAGTTACTCGATATCAGGGGGCAATAATGGCTACACCTTC. Amino acid sequence: CASSYSISGGNNGYTF.

The chain recombines TRBV3-1 with TRBJ2-5; D unclear. This CDR3 comprises 15 residues. The V end lost 1 base, the J end lost 3 bases, and 12 bases lay between the germline ends. CDR1 and CDR2 from the germline V gene are LGHDT and YNNKEL (reference sequence). The CDR3: CASSQVVFLEETQYF. For the CDR3, the DNA is TGTGCCAGCAGCCAAGTGGTTTTTCTTGAAGAGACCCAGTACTTC.

As DNA, the CDR3 is TGCGCCAGCAGCCCCGAATCTCGCGAGCAGTACTTC. Translated: CASSPESREQYF. V and J are TRBV5-1 and TRBJ2-7; no firm D call. The V end lost 4 bases, the J end lost 6 bases, and 11 bases lay between the germline ends. Germline V CDR1 and CDR2: SGHRS, YFSETQ. The CDR3 consists of 12 residues.

This clonotype has only a few counts. CDR3 in DNA: TGTGCCAGCGGACCTGTTAGCTCTGGAAACACCATATATTTT. Protein product: CASGPVSSGNTIYF. The chain couples TRBV6-5 to TRBJ1-3; D uncertain. In germline, CDR1 is MNHEY, CDR2 SVGAGI. This CDR3 has 14 residues. Deletions cut 8 bases from V and 0 bases from J, with 11 bases between.

This rearrangement joins TRBV11-2 to TRBJ1-2, with unresolved D. With 4 bases removed from V and 4 bases from J, the gap between germline ends came to 19 bases. The CDR3 is 16 residues long. The germline CDR1 and CDR2 sequences are SGHAT and FQNNGV. The CDR3, as DNA: TGTGCCAGCAGCTCCCCGTCCCGGCAGTTAAGCTATGGCTACACCTTC. Translated, it gives CASSSPSRQLSYGYTF.

The rearrangement uses TRBV29-1 and TRBJ1-5; the D gene is possibly TRBD1 (5 bases). The germline V and J ends were trimmed by 3 bases and 1 base, with 13 bases remaining between them. CDR1 SQVTM and CDR2 ANQGSEA come from the germline V gene. The CDR3 spans 15 residues. The CDR3 DNA reads TGCAGCGTTGAGTGGAGGGGATGGAGCAATCAGCCCCAGCATTTT. This translates into CSVEWRGWSNQPQHF.

The J gene is TRBJ2-3, the V gene TRBV2, with TRBD2 matching 12 bases. The germline V gene encodes CDR1 SNHLY and CDR2 FYNNEI. The CDR3 is 16 amino acids. Losses at the gene ends were 8 bases for V and 3 bases for J; bases not matched to a gene: 9. The CDR3 sequence: CASRWTSGDRTDTQYF. CDR3 sequence (DNA): TGTGCCAGCCGATGGACTAGCGGGGATAGGACAGATACGCAGTATTTT.

This clonotype was recorded many times. The rearrangement uses TRBV7-9 and TRBJ1-2; D is uncertain. This CDR3 spans 14 amino acids. Germline V gene lookup returns CDR1 SEHNR and CDR2 FQNEAQ (reference sequence). V lost 5 bases to trimming and J lost 1 base, with 11 bases between them. In DNA, the CDR3 is TGTGCCAGCAGCCCCAGGACGGGTAACTATGGCTACACCTTC. This codes for CASSPRTGNYGYTF.

The chain links TRBV12-3 or TRBV12-4 to TRBJ2-7; D uncertain. Trimming cost V 5 bases and J 3 bases, with 14 bases left between them. CDR3 length: 14 amino acids. In DNA form, the CDR3 reads TGTGCCAGCAGTCCTTCGGACCAGATCTACGAGCAGTACTTC. Its translation is CASSPSDQIYEQYF.

A few counts support this clonotype. V usage is TRBV11-2 and J usage is TRBJ2-2, with D possibly being TRBD1 (6 bases). The CDR3 has 16 amino acids. Trimming removed 4 bases from V and 2 bases from J, with 14 bases in between. Per the germline V gene, CDR1 is SGHAT and CDR2 is FQNNGV. The CDR3 spells CASSSRTESNTGELFF. For the CDR3, the DNA is TGTGCCAGCAGCTCACGGACAGAAAGTAACACCGGGGAGCTGTTTTTT.

The chain couples TRBV4-2 to TRBJ1-1; 7 bases agree with TRBD1. Germline assignment: CDR1 LGHNA and CDR2 YNFKEQ. V was pared by 4 bases and J by 6 bases, with 5 bases of the junction left unmatched. The CDR3 covers 13 residues. The DNA for the CDR3 is TGTGCCAGCAGCCTGGGACAGTCCTCTGAAGCTTTCTTT. Residues: CASSLGQSSEAFF.

The chain is built from TRBV6-1 and TRBJ2-1, with D possibly being TRBD2 (5 bases). The germline V and J ends were trimmed by 3 bases and 0 bases, with 15 bases remaining between them. The CDR3 covers 17 residues. In germline, CDR1 is MNHNS, CDR2 SASEGT. The CDR3 DNA reads TGTGCCAGCAGTGATACCCGCCTAGCCCCCTCCTACAATGAGCAGTTCTTC. Residues: CASSDTRLAPSYNEQFF.

The rearrangement joins TRBV18 to TRBJ2-2; D unresolved. The CDR3 is 13 amino acids. V lost 6 bases to trimming and J lost 4 bases, with 9 bases between them. CDR1 and CDR2 from the germline V gene are KGHSH and LQKENI. CDR3 amino acids: CASSSASTGELFF. CDR3 DNA: TGTGCCAGCTCGTCGGCCTCCACCGGGGAGCTGTTTTTT.

The chain joins TRBV27 to TRBJ2-3; D not resolved. Germline loops: CDR1 MNHEY, CDR2 SMNVEV (reference sequence). V was clipped by 5 bases and J by 1 base, with 22 bases between them. This CDR3 region has 18 residues. The CDR3 DNA is TGTGCCAGCAGTCTCCTCATTAGTCCAGAATGGGGCACAGATACGCAGTATTTT. It yields the protein CASSLLISPEWGTDTQYF.

Ten or more counts support this clonotype. The chain recombines TRBV20-1 with TRBJ2-1, with 13 bases identical to TRBD2. This CDR3 has 15 amino acids. CDR1 DFQATT and CDR2 SNEGSKA come from the germline V gene (reference sequence). V dropped 6 bases and J dropped 4; count of bases not matched to a gene: 6. CDR3 in amino acids: CSARTSGGLYNEQFF. The CDR3 region has the DNA TGCAGTGCCCGGACTAGCGGGGGTCTATACAATGAGCAGTTCTTC.

CDR3 region: CASSKEPGLANEQFF. The CDR3 bases are TGTGCCAGCAGCAAAGAACCGGGACTAGCGAATGAGCAGTTCTTC. The J gene is TRBJ2-1, the V gene TRBV7-9; TRBD2 aligns across 10 bases. With 5 bases clipped from V and 7 bases from J, the junction kept 8 bases outside the gene matches. CDR3 length equals 15 residues. The V gene's germline CDR1 is SEHNR and CDR2 FQNEAQ (reference sequence). Combining the CDR3 with reference TRBV7-9 and TRBJ2-1 gives the whole variable domain DTGVSQNPRHKITKRGQNVTFRCDPISEHNRLYWYRQTLGQGPEFLTYFQNEAQLEKSRLLSDRFSAERPKGSFSTLEIQRTEQGDSAMYLCASSKEPGLANEQFFGPGTRLTVL.

This clonotype was recorded a few times. This CDR3 is CSAPLGQVGSEAFF. CDR3 DNA: TGCAGTGCTCCCTTGGGACAGGTCGGGAGCGAAGCTTTCTTT. This sequence joins TRBV20-1 and TRBJ1-1; 8 bases align to TRBD1. CDR1 and CDR2 (germline): DFQATT, SNEGSKA (reference sequence). This CDR3 is built from 14 residues. Germline trimming cut 5 bases from V and 8 bases from J; bases unmatched to any gene: 13.

V is TRBV24-1 and J is TRBJ1-5; 10 positions match TRBD1. The germline gives CDR1 KGHDR, CDR2 SFDVKD. V shed 2 bases and J 6 bases; nucleotides not matched to a gene: 6. This CDR3 is built from 16 residues. In DNA, the CDR3 is TGTGCCACCAGTGATTCCGGGACAGGGGCGCGTCAGCCCCAGCATTTT. It translates to CATSDSGTGARQPQHF.

This clonotype has more than one count but fewer than ten. The genes are TRBV29-1 and TRBJ2-1; 10 bases line up with TRBD2. Germline assignment: CDR1 SQVTM and CDR2 ANQGSEA. Trimming at V came to 6 bases and at J to 4 bases, leaving 9 bases not matched to a gene. The CDR3 runs 15 residues. The DNA of the CDR3 is TGCAGCGTCGCCTTCGGACTAGCGGTGTACAATGAGCAGTTCTTC. This gives the protein CSVAFGLAVYNEQFF.